The clone carrying this T cell receptor (beta chain) has just a few counts. Its matching antigen is unknown. Sample barcodes and UMIs were carried by the TCR alpha and TCR beta cDNA libraries that 5'RACE generated with constant-segment primers. TCRdb re-called the 5' RACE reads with MiXCR, one entry per CDR3 protein. The sample yields hundreds of thousands of distinct CDR3 sequences, 15% seen once. Germline assignment: CDR1 MNHNS and CDR2 SASEGT. The CDR3 has 14 amino acids. V was shortened by 4 bases and J by 2 bases, with 11 bases between the two germline ends. The sample is drawn from a study of T-cell memory formation after mild COVID-19. General study results and limits: Shrinking CD4+ clones resided mostly in CM and EM, and CD8+ ones in EMRA.

The specimen sequenced was PBMCs or a T cell subset sorted from them (not recorded which). The V gene is TRBV6-1, the J gene TRBJ1-1; TRBD1 is a possible D gene (5 bases). The sequence derives from a man aged 18 to 29 who had mild COVID-19 (a few samples of this study predate the infection). Cell type and time point are not known. The CDR3 DNA reads as TGTGCCAGCAGTGCCTGGGGGGGAAACACTGAAGCTTTCTTT. It translates to CASSAWGGNTEAFF.